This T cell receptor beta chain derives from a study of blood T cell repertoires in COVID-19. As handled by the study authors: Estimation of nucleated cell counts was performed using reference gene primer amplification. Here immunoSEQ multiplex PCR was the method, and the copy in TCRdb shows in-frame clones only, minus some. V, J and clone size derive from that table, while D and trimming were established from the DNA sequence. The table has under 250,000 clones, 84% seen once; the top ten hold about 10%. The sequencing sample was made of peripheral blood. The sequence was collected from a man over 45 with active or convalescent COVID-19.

The CDR3 DNA follows: TGTGCCAGCAGCGGCAGGACAGCCGAGACCCAGTACTTC. Translated: CASSGRTAETQYF. The J gene is TRBJ2-5, the V gene TRBV6-5, with a weak D call TRBD1 (6 bases). Germline CDR1 MNHEY, CDR2 SVGAGI. The V gene lost 6 bases and the J gene lost 5 bases, with 13 bases spanning the gap. This CDR3 is built from 13 residues.